This T cell receptor beta chain appears in the sequencing data of a study of T-cell memory formation after mild COVID-19. Points from the study as a whole: Of the contracting clones, CD4+ ones lay mainly in CM and EM, and CD8+ ones in EMRA.

This clonotype was counted a few times. Its antigen is unidentified. TCRdb redid the calling of the 5' RACE reads with MiXCR, one entry per CDR3 protein. The sample yields about 210,000 distinct CDR3 sequences, around 25% seen once. Deletions cut 0 bases from V and 4 bases from J, with 13 bases between. This CDR3 contains 15 residues. Germline V gives CDR1 SGHRS, CDR2 YFSETQ. This receptor was taken from an adult woman who had mild COVID-19 (a few samples of this study predate the infection). Cell type and time point are not known. J is TRBJ1-1 and V is TRBV5-1; D gene ambiguous. The sequencing input was PBMCs or a T cell subset sorted from them (not recorded which). The CDR3 spells CASSLDQLTSTEAFF. The DNA of the CDR3 is TGCGCCAGCAGCTTGGACCAGCTAACCTCCACTGAAGCTTTCTTT.